This TCR beta chain was sequenced in a study of blood T cell repertoires in COVID-19. On the study more broadly: Acute and convalescent COVID-19 specimens originated in the United States, Italy and Spain.

Assay used: immunoSEQ multiplex PCR; TCRdb lists only in-frame clones, some missing. Of about 70,000 clones in the sample, approximately 86% were seen once. The CDR3 consists of 13 residues. Trimming removed 6 bases from V and 4 bases from J, with 12 bases in between. Germline values: CDR1 WSHSY, CDR2 SAAADI. In this sample, this clone turned up a few times. The TCR comes from a woman between 55 and 75 years old with acute or convalescent COVID-19. The chain has TRBV10-2 and TRBJ1-1; weak D call: TRBD1 (5 bases). The sequenced sample consisted of peripheral blood. The CDR3 sequence: CASRIRQSTEAFF. The DNA of the CDR3 is TGCGCCAGCAGGATTCGACAGTCCACTGAAGCTTTCTTT.